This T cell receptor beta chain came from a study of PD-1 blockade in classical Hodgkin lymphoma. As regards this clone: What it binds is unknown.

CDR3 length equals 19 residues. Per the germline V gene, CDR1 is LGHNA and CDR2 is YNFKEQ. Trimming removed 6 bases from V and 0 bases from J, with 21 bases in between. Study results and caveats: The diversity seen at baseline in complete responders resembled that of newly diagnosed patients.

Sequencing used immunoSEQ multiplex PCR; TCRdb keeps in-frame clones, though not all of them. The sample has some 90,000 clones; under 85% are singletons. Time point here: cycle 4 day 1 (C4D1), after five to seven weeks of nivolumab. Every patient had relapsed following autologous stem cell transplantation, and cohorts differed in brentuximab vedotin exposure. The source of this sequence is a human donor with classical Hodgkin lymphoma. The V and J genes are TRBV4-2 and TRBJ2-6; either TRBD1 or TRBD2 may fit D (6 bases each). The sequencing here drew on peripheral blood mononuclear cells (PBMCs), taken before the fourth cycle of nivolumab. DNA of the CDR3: TGTGCCAGCAGGGGGGGCGGTGCTCGACAGTCCTCTGGGGCCAACGTCCTGACTTTC. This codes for CASRGGGARQSSGANVLTF.